The text below deals with one T cell receptor beta chain. This sample was included in a study of identical twins. One entry per CDR3 protein, called by TCRdb with MiXCR from the 5' RACE reads. The sample contains 650,000 to 800,000 distinct CDR3 sequences, under 9% of which appear only once. The CDR3 is made up of 15 amino acids. V dropped 8 bases and J dropped 7; count of bases not matched to a gene: 10. Germline CDR1 reads MNHEY; CDR2 reads SVGEGT. The same sample was also used in a study of yellow fever vaccine responses in identical twins.

This TCR was sampled from a woman in her late teens or twenties in good health. The material sequenced was PBMCs. V and J are TRBV6-2 or TRBV6-3 and TRBJ2-1, with 11 bases matching TRBD2. CDR3 in amino acids: CASWPTSGSGNEQFF. Here the CDR3 DNA reads TGTGCCAGCTGGCCAACTAGCGGGAGTGGGAATGAGCAGTTCTTC.